This T cell receptor beta chain was observed in a study of blood T cell repertoires in COVID-19. Across 24 US areas, participants ranged in age from roughly 18 to 89 years. In the authors' methods: Scientists estimated how many nucleated cells there were by amplifying reference gene primers. The repertoire was sequenced with immunoSEQ multiplex PCR; TCRdb's copy has only in-frame clones and lacks some. The D gene and trimming were derived from the DNA, and the V and J assignments and clone size from that table. The profile shows 200,000 to 250,000 clones, about 79% of them singletons. V was pared by 3 bases and J by 2 bases, with 7 bases between. From germline, CDR1 is LNHDA and CDR2 SQIVND (reference sequence). The CDR3 spans 13 residues.

This receptor was identified in a woman aged 60 to 75 who had recovered from COVID-19. Sequences were obtained from PBMCs or T cells enriched from blood (not recorded which). The chain couples TRBV19 to TRBJ2-5; D might be TRBD1 (6 bases). The CDR3 loop is CASSMGHQETQYF. CDR3 nucleotides: TGTGCCAGTAGTATGGGACATCAAGAGACCCAGTACTTC.